The 23 T cell receptor beta chains below were found in one sample sequenced in a study of cytomegalovirus exposure and HLA in healthy donors. PCR amplification relied on 60 Vbeta primers (plus 13 Jbeta primers). Produced via immunoSEQ multiplex PCR; TCRdb's table is partial and in-frame only. The sample yields 64,000 or so clones, about 67% seen once. Sample: PBMCs. These TCRs come from a man aged 35-49 years in good health and CMV-seropositive.

This chain uses TRBV7-6 with TRBJ1-5, with 7 bases fitting TRBD1. V was pared by 1 base and J by 0 bases, with 0 bases of the junction left unmatched. CDR3 size: 15 residues. Germline V gene lookup returns CDR1 SGHVS and CDR2 FNYEAQ. The CDR3 DNA is TGTGCCAGCAGCTTAGACAGGGGTAGCAATCAGCCCCAGCATTTT. Its protein is CASSLDRGSNQPQHF.

The chain has TRBV29-1 and TRBJ1-2; D not certain. V lost 7 bases to trimming and J lost 0 bases, with 9 bases between them. Germline loops: CDR1 SQVTM, CDR2 ANQGSEA. This CDR3 comprises 12 residues. CDR3 bases: TGCAGCGAGCGCCGGGCTAACTATGGCTACACCTTC. It yields the protein CSERRANYGYTF.

V and J are TRBV6-6 and TRBJ2-7; the D is unclear. Germline V lookup: CDR1 MNHNY, CDR2 SVGAGI (reference sequence). V lost 2 bases to trimming and J lost 4 bases, with 12 bases between them. The CDR3 is made up of 14 amino acids. The CDR3 region has the DNA TGTGCCAGCAGTTACACAAGCGACTTATACGAGCAGTACTTC. Its protein is CASSYTSDLYEQYF.

V and J are TRBV6-5 and TRBJ2-7, with D possibly matching TRBD2 (5 bases). The CDR3 length is 15 residues. Trimming pared 0 bases from V and 2 bases from J, leaving 11 bases between. CDR1 is MNHEY, CDR2 SVGAGI, per germline. The CDR3 nucleotides read TGTGCCAGCAGTTACTCGTTCAGCGGAACCTACGAGCAGTACTTC. Protein sequence: CASSYSFSGTYEQYF.

The chain employs TRBV9 and TRBJ1-1, with D perhaps matching TRBD1 (5 bases). CDR3 length: 15 residues. V was shortened by 0 bases and J by 1 base, with 10 bases between the two germline ends. Germline assignment: CDR1 SGDLS and CDR2 YYNGEE. Here the CDR3 DNA reads TGTGCCAGCAGCGTAGGGACATTGGGGAACACTGAAGCTTTCTTT. Translation: CASSVGTLGNTEAFF.

The gene calls are TRBV7-6 and TRBJ2-2, with 7 bases matching TRBD1. The trim removed 1 base at V and 7 bases at J, leaving 3 bases unmatched. CDR1 and CDR2 from the germline V gene are SGHVS and FNYEAQ. The CDR3 loop spans 14 amino acids. CDR3 bases: TGTGCCAGCAGCTTAGGCCCAGGGGGCGGGGAGCTGTTTTTT. This encodes CASSLGPGGGELFF.

The chain is built from TRBV6-6 and TRBJ2-3; 13 nucleotides agree with TRBD2. Germline lookup yields CDR1 MNHNY and CDR2 SVGAGI (reference sequence). The CDR3 extends over 16 amino acids. V lost 6 bases, J lost 1 base, and 4 bases stayed unmatched. The CDR3 loop reads CASRLGLAGRTDTQYF. CDR3 nucleotides: TGTGCCAGCAGGCTGGGACTAGCGGGGCGCACAGATACGCAGTATTTT.

The V and J genes are TRBV29-1 and TRBJ1-4; D ambiguous. CDR3 size: 13 residues. Germline lookup yields CDR1 SQVTM and CDR2 ANQGSEA. V lost 5 bases and J lost 0, with 7 bases in between. CDR3 in DNA: TGCAGCGTTTACAGCCCAACTAATGAAAAACTGTTTTTT. Translation: CSVYSPTNEKLFF.

V gene TRBV5-4 combines with J gene TRBJ2-1; perhaps TRBD1 as D (6 bases). This CDR3 has 16 residues. The germline V gene encodes CDR1 SGHNT and CDR2 YYREEE (reference sequence). The V and J ends lost 2 bases and 0 bases respectively, with 12 bases between them. The CDR3: CASSFPGVSSYNEQFF. In DNA form, the CDR3 reads TGTGCCAGCAGCTTCCCAGGGGTGAGCTCCTACAATGAGCAGTTCTTC.

This chain links TRBV28 with TRBJ2-6, with D possibly matching TRBD1 (6 bases). The CDR3 has 15 amino acids. The V gene's germline CDR1 is MDHEN and CDR2 SYDVKM. The V end lost 2 bases, the J end lost 2 bases, and 7 bases lay between the germline ends. The CDR3 region is CASSLPGAGANVLTF. CDR3 nucleotides: TGTGCCAGCAGTTTACCAGGGGCTGGGGCCAACGTCCTGACTTTC.

This clone was counted a single time. This sequence joins TRBV5-1 and TRBJ1-5; D is possibly TRBD1 (6 bases). V was pared by 0 bases and J by 10 bases, with 14 bases between. This CDR3 spans 14 amino acids. CDR1 SGHRS and CDR2 YFSETQ come from the germline V gene. The CDR3 coding sequence is TGCGCCAGCAGCTTGGGGGACACCCTGTCTCCCCAGCATTTT. This gives the protein CASSLGDTLSPQHF.

The V gene is TRBV11-2, the J gene TRBJ1-1; no clear D. V was clipped by 1 base and J by 2 bases, with 5 bases between them. Germline CDR1 is SGHAT and CDR2 is FQNNGV. The CDR3 spans 13 residues. The CDR3 loop reads CASSLAGNTEAFF. CDR3 DNA: TGTGCCAGCAGCTTAGCAGGTAACACTGAAGCTTTCTTT.

The chain recombines TRBV29-1 with TRBJ2-1, with D possibly being TRBD1 (5 bases). V dropped 6 bases and J dropped 7 bases, with 16 bases sitting between them. CDR1 is SQVTM, CDR2 ANQGSEA, per germline. CDR3 size: 13 residues. CDR3 amino acids: CSVGLAGINEQFF. CDR3 sequence (DNA): TGCAGCGTGGGCCTGGCAGGGATAAATGAGCAGTTCTTC.

CDR3 residues: CASKLQGSTDTQYF. CDR3 in DNA: TGCGCCAGCAAACTACAGGGTAGCACAGATACGCAGTATTTT. This chain connects TRBV5-1 to TRBJ2-3, with D perhaps TRBD1 (6 bases). CDR1 and CDR2 (germline): SGHRS, YFSETQ. The V and J ends lost 6 bases and 0 bases respectively, with 11 bases between them. The CDR3 has 14 residues.

The CDR3 loop is CAWSVRDRGRETQYF. Written as DNA, the CDR3 is TGTGCCTGGAGTGTAAGGGACAGGGGGCGGGAGACCCAGTACTTC. This rearrangement joins TRBV30 to TRBJ2-5; 12 nucleotides match TRBD1. The junction had 4 bases not matched to a gene; V was cut back by 0 bases and J by 5 bases. This CDR3 is built from 15 residues. Germline V gene lookup returns CDR1 GTSNPN and CDR2 SVGIG (reference sequence).

The V call is TRBV18, the J call TRBJ2-2; TRBD2 matches 9 bases. This CDR3 has 17 residues. Germline CDR1 reads KGHSH; CDR2 reads LQKENI. V dropped 3 bases and J dropped 6; count of bases not matched to a gene: 11. The CDR3, as DNA: TGTGCCAGCTCACCTAATGATGGTAGCGGGGGATCCGGGGAGCTGTTTTTT. Its translation is CASSPNDGSGGSGELFF.

The DNA for the CDR3 is TGTGCTAGTGGCCTTGAGGGAGTAGGCTCACCCCTCCACTTT. Translating gives CASGLEGVGSPLHF. V gene TRBV12-5 combines with J gene TRBJ1-6; no clear D. V was trimmed by 6 bases and J by 10 bases, leaving 16 bases between them. The CDR3 runs 14 residues. Germline V CDR1 and CDR2: LGHNT, FRNRAP.

The V and J genes are TRBV10-2 and TRBJ2-5, with unresolved D. V lost 3 bases to trimming and J lost 2 bases, with 7 bases between them. Germline V gives CDR1 WSHSY, CDR2 SAAADI. The CDR3 covers 13 residues. CDR3 amino acids: CASSEQIQETQYF. CDR3 DNA: TGCGCCAGCAGTGAACAAATTCAAGAGACCCAGTACTTC.

The rearrangement joins TRBV5-1 to TRBJ1-1, with D unclear. Germline CDR1 and CDR2: SGHRS and YFSETQ. V lost 7 bases and J 1 base, leaving 14 bases between the germline ends. This CDR3 comprises 14 residues. For the CDR3, the DNA is TGCGCCAGCTCCTACGGGGAGAAGAACACTGAAGCTTTCTTT. It specifies CASSYGEKNTEAFF.

The chain couples TRBV28 to TRBJ1-1; weak D call: TRBD1 (5 bases). Trimming took 2 bases from V and 3 from J, leaving 13 bases between them. The CDR3 extends over 15 amino acids. CDR1 MDHEN and CDR2 SYDVKM come from the germline V gene. The CDR3 loop reads CASSLRQFVYTEAFF. The CDR3 region has the DNA TGTGCCAGCAGTTTAAGACAGTTCGTTTACACTGAAGCTTTCTTT.

This clone occurred many times. The rearrangement uses TRBV11-2 and TRBJ2-1; no reliable D call. Germline values: CDR1 SGHAT, CDR2 FQNNGV. The CDR3 contains 14 residues. Trimming stripped 0 bases from V and 11 bases from J, with 14 bases between. As DNA, the CDR3 is TGTGCCAGCAGCTTAGATCCTGGCCTCTCAAAGCAGTTCTTC. Amino acids: CASSLDPGLSKQFF. Supplemented by reference TRBV11-2 and TRBJ2-1, the full variable domain reads EAGVAQSPRYKIIEKRQSVAFWCNPISGHATLYWYQQILGQGPKLLIQFQNNGVVDDSQLPKDRFSAERLKGVDSTLKIQPAKLEDSAVYLCASSLDPGLSKQFFGPGTRLTVL.

The rearrangement uses TRBV25-1 and TRBJ1-1; TRBD1 might be the D (5 bases). The ends were cut back, 2 bases at V and 0 bases at J, with 13 bases in the middle. The CDR3 extends over 16 amino acids. In germline, CDR1 is MGHDK, CDR2 SYGVNS. CDR3 region: CASSEGTLYLNTEAFF. CDR3 nucleotides: TGTGCCAGCAGTGAAGGGACTCTTTATCTGAACACTGAAGCTTTCTTT. Full variable domain (missing parts from reference TRBV25-1 and TRBJ1-1): EADIYQTPRYLVIGTGKKITLECSQTMGHDKMYWYQQDPGMELHLIHYSYGVNSTEKGDLSSESTVSRIRTEHFPLTLESARPSHTSQYLCASSEGTLYLNTEAFFGQGTRLTVV.

The chain employs TRBV28 and TRBJ1-5, with 7 bases lining up with TRBD1. Germline V gene data show CDR1 as MDHEN and CDR2 as SYDVKM. This CDR3 has 14 amino acids. V lost 7 bases and J lost 3; bases outside the gene matches: 6. Written as DNA, the CDR3 is TGTGCCAGCAACCTAGGACAGGCCAATCAGCCCCAGCATTTT. Amino acid sequence: CASNLGQANQPQHF.